The present T cell receptor beta chain was sequenced within a study of Graves' ophthalmopathy and Graves' hyperthyroidism (dated by TCRdb to 2016 to 2018). With respect to the entire study: A patient counted as having stable hyperthyroidism if there was no progression to ophthalmopathy within 18 months of follow-up. In total, some 140 blood samples were TCR-sequenced: 40 to 45 ophthalmopathy, over 70 hyperthyroidism and approximately 17 hyperthyroidism-to-ophthalmopathy patients. To explore V-J signatures that separate ophthalmopathy from hyperthyroidism, a discovery set of about a hundred patients was enrolled, consisting of about 45 with ophthalmopathy and 57 with stable hyperthyroidism. The study used TCR beta repertoire signatures to distinguish Graves' ophthalmopathy from Graves' hyperthyroidism and to predict progression to ophthalmopathy. An independent validation cohort was composed of roughly 18 hyperthyroidism patients and some 16 patients who later progressed from hyperthyroidism to ophthalmopathy. Following sampling, methimazole starting at 30 mg daily was administered to hyperthyroidism patients, and high-dose intravenous methylprednisolone was administered to ophthalmopathy patients. In more than five hyperthyroidism patients, the T-cell repertoires found in thyroid tissue were compared with those found in blood. Here is what the overall study found, with its caveats: Most expanded thyroid clonotypes with a frequency above 0.001 also appeared in blood, which suggests that blood repertoires may reflect the immune response in the thyroid. Sample size was not predetermined statistically, and investigators were not blinded to group allocation. In validation, the model predicted ophthalmopathy progression with more than 55% sensitivity and around 72% specificity; roughly 12 predicted patients were CT-confirmed with GO in a median of 6.5 months. In cross-validation, the 13-signature model distinguished ophthalmopathy from stable hyperthyroidism with about 87% sensitivity and approximately 81% specificity, and in the test set the corresponding values were around 80% and 75%.

For repertoire sequencing, TCR beta CDR3 regions were amplified from RNA transcripts. A first-round RT-PCR used HTBI primers with the Qiagen OneStep RT-PCR kit, followed by a second-round multiplex PCR, size selection and purification. The libraries underwent paired-end sequencing with 100 bp reads on an Illumina HiSeq2000. The published analysis was carried out like this. SOAPnuke was used for read processing, and reads with adapters, uncalled bases, a mean Phred below 15, or no exact constant-primer or identifier match were discarded. COPE v1.2.5 was used to merge the high-quality paired reads. Clonotypes were defined as unique nucleotide sequences and were aligned to IMGT TRB V, D and J references using MiTCR v1.1. The analysis was limited to V-J combinations with a frequency above 0.0001, which together covered 99.2% of repertoires. A TCR clonal expansion and chaos score per V-J combination was defined as the ratio of F50 clonal expansion to chaos observed in the TCRdist matrix. Features were reduced by Welch's t-statistics and random forest to around 13 V-J combinations, which fed a naive Bayes classifier. The Morisita-Horn index was used to measure how similar the thyroid and blood repertoires were. TCRdb applied fastp at Q25 and MiXCR to the public reads, then kept only in-frame beta chains. Rows merge per CDR3 protein into single entries with the most common DNA and genes. V and J calls and clone size were set by TCRdb, not the authors. This sample holds around 1.1 million distinct CDR3 sequences; about 38% were observed only once. In total, the top ten clones hold more than 9.5% of the sample.

This clonotype has just a few counts. No antigen is known for it. Base qualities were left out, and no much larger clone turns up one base away. Hyperthyroidism patients were newly diagnosed, were aged 18 to 65 years, and had a disease duration under 2 months. Anyone with other autoimmune diseases, uncontrolled infections, pregnancy or lactation was excluded from the study. Diagnosis was based on clinical symptoms, serum thyroxine, TRAb, thyroid ultrasound and orbital computed tomography. Total RNA was extracted using Trizol reagent, and RNA quality was checked on an Agilent 2100 Bioanalyzer. Reading from cysteine to phenylalanine, the CDR3 counts 16 amino acids. Of the read, only the CDR3 DNA is kept; its 48 bases are in frame from base 1. V was cut back by 1 base and J by 1 base, leaving a gap of 14 bases between them. CDR1 and CDR2, looked up from the germline V gene (reference sequence), are SEHNR and FQNEAQ.

Sequencing was carried out using peripheral blood or thyroid tissue (not recorded which). This TCR came from an adult man with Graves' hyperthyroidism. The rearranged chain carries TRBV7-9 and TRBJ2-7; no D segment can be confidently identified. The DNA sequence reads TGTGCCAGCAGCTTAGTTAGGAGTTCCCATTCCTACGAGCAGTACTTC. It encodes CASSLVRSSHSYEQYF.